This TCR beta chain is drawn from a study of response to subunit inactivated influenza vaccine. TCRdb independently ran MiXCR on the RT-PCR reads; one entry per CDR3 protein. The table includes more than 550,000 distinct CDR3 sequences, 11% detected once. The CDR3 consists of 19 residues. V lost 2 bases, J lost 3 bases, and 25 bases lay in between. In germline, CDR1 is MNHEY, CDR2 SVGAGI. This clonotype was observed a few times. These data were likewise used in another study, on T cells expressing NK-cell markers. That study reports: TCR beta cDNA was generated via 5'RACE template switching incorporating UMIs.

The sequenced sample was PBMCs from blood, obtained on the day of vaccination. This chain joins TRBV6-5 and TRBJ1-1, with D perhaps matching TRBD1 (5 bases). This sequence was found in a middle-aged man who received an inactivated influenza vaccine. For the CDR3, the DNA is TGTGCCAGCAGTTACCGGTCGCAAAGGGGTCGCGGGGCGGACACTGAAGCTTTCTTT. Translated, it gives CASSYRSQRGRGADTEAFF.